The TCR beta chain described here comes from a study of CD8+CD57+ T cells in acquired aplastic anemia. Study-wide points: Patients showed no significant difference from controls in CD8+ Simpson's diversity.

Comments on this clonotype: Its antigen is not known.

Germline V gene sequence: CDR1 SEHNR, CDR2 FQNEAQ (reference sequence). CDR3 length: 13 residues. With 4 bases removed from V and 4 bases from J, the gap between germline ends came to 10 bases. Genomic DNA constituted the template upon which TCR beta VDJ and CDR3 profiling was performed. TCRdb re-derived calls from the reads in MiXCR, one entry per CDR3 protein. The sample has 200,000 to 250,000 distinct CDR3 sequences, 30% to 40% seen once; the top ten hold 0.95% to 1.3%. The sequencing input was sorted CD4+, CD8+, or CD8+CD57+ T cells (not recorded which) from PBMCs. V gene TRBV7-9 combines with J gene TRBJ1-2; TRBD1 is a possible D gene (5 bases). This receptor was obtained from a human donor in good health, serving as a control. The CDR3 nucleotides read TGTGCCAGCAGCTCCTCGGGGACCTATGGCTACACCTTC. It codes for CASSSSGTYGYTF. Complete variable domain (other parts from reference TRBV7-9 and TRBJ1-2): DTGVSQNPRHKITKRGQNVTFRCDPISEHNRLYWYRQTLGQGPEFLTYFQNEAQLEKSRLLSDRFSAERPKGSFSTLEIQRTEQGDSAMYLCASSSSGTYGYTFGSGTRLTVV.